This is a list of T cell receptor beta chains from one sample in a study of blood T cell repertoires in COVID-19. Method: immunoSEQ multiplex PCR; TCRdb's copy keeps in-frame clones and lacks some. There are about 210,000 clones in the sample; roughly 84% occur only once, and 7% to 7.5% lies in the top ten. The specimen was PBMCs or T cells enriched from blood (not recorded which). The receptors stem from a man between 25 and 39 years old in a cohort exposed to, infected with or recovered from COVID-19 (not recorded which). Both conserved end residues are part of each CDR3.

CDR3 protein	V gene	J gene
CASSTEAGVSTYEQYF	TRBV5-1	TRBJ2-7
CATSREAGQGAPNEKLFF	TRBV15	TRBJ1-4
CASSEGRRDGELFF	TRBV10-1	TRBJ2-2
CASSPWDREDQETQYF	TRBV2	TRBJ2-5
CASSDQANTGELFF	TRBV6-4	TRBJ2-2
CASSYADRGLGTDTQYF	TRBV6-2/TRBV6-3	TRBJ2-3
CASSQDHSSTNEKLFF	TRBV3-1/TRBV3-2	TRBJ1-4
CASSPMLAGGSGELFF	TRBV4-1	TRBJ2-2
CASRGGLAFEQYF	TRBV10-2	TRBJ2-7
CASSQGANQPQHF	TRBV3-1/TRBV3-2	TRBJ1-5
CASEPRQGYTGELFF	TRBV24-1	TRBJ2-2
CASSWDRREWPQHF	TRBV6-2/TRBV6-3	TRBJ1-5
CASNKGGPTEAFF	TRBV19	TRBJ1-1
CASSPHHQPQHF	TRBV12-3/TRBV12-4	TRBJ1-5
CASSWTSGINTGELFF	TRBV5-1	TRBJ2-2
CASTEGREAYNEQFF	TRBV19	TRBJ2-1
CASSQRPGGDLVYNEQFF	TRBV4-1	TRBJ2-1
CASSIGGTGFSNQPQHF	TRBV19	TRBJ1-5
CASSDSGSPADTQYF	TRBV7-6	TRBJ2-3
CASSSPRTLVKNIQYF	TRBV6-5	TRBJ2-4
CASSPSQSGRETQYF	TRBV27	TRBJ2-5
CSASSGSSGNEQFF	TRBV20-1	TRBJ2-1